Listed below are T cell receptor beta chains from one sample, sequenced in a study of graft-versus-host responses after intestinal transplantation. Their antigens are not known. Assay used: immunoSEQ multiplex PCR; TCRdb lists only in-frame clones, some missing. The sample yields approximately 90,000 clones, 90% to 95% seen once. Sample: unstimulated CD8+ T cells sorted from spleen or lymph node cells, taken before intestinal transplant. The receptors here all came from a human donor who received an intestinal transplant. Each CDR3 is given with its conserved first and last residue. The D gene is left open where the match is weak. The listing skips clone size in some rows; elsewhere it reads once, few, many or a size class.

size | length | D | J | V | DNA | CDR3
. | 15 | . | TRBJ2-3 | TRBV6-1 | TGTGCCAGCAGTCCGCATTTTTCTGGCCCAGATACGCAGTATTTT | CASSPHFSGPDTQYF
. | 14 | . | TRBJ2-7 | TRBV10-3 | TGTGCCATCAGTGAGTCCCACAATTCCTACGAGCAGTACTTC | CAISESHNSYEQYF
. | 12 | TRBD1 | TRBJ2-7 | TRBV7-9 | TGTGCCAGCAGCAACGACAGGGACGAGCAGTACTTC | CASSNDRDEQYF
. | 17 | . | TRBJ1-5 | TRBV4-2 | TGTGCCAGCAGCCAAGATCCGCCACGACGTAGTGGTCAGCCCCAGCATTTT | CASSQDPPRRSGQPQHF
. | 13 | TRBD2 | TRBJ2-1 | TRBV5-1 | TGCGCCAGTATTGGGTCTAGCGGGAGGGAGCAGTTCTTC | CASIGSSGREQFF
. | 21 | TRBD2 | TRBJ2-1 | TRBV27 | TGTGCCAGCAGTTTATCCCCTAGTGGACTAGCTACAGATACAACACACAATGAGCAGTTCTTC | CASSLSPSGLATDTTHNEQFF
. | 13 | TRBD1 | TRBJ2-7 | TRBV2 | TGTGCCTTTCGAAACACAGGGGACTACGAGCAGTACTTC | CAFRNTGDYEQYF
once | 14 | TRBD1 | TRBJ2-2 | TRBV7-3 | TGTGCCAGCAGCCAGGGGGCGGACACCGGGGAGCTGTTTTTT | CASSQGADTGELFF
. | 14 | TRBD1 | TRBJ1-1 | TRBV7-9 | TGTGCCAGCAGCTTAAGGAGGACAGGGGACGAAGCTTTCTTT | CASSLRRTGDEAFF
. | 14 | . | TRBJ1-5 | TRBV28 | TGTGCCAGCAGTCCTGACAGGAGCAATCAGCCCCAGCATTTT | CASSPDRSNQPQHF
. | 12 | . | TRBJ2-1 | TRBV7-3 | TGTGCCAGCAGCTTATACGAGGGGGAGCAGTTCTTC | CASSLYEGEQFF
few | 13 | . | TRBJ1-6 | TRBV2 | TGTGCCAGCAGGAGCTCCTATAATTCACCCCTCCACTTT | CASRSSYNSPLHF
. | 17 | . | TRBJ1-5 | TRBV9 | TGTGCCAGCAGCGTAGATGGGAGATGGACGGCCGAGCAGCCCCAGCATTTT | CASSVDGRWTAEQPQHF
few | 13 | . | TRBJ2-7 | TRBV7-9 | TGTGCCAGCAGCCCCCGGGACACCCCCGAGCAGTACTTC | CASSPRDTPEQYF
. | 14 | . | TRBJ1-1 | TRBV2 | TGTGCCAGCAGTGAAGGTCAGTTGAACACTGAAGCTTTCTTT | CASSEGQLNTEAFF
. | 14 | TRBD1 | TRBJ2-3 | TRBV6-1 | TGTGCCAGCACCAGGGGGCAGGGCGCAGATACGCAGTATTTT | CASTRGQGADTQYF
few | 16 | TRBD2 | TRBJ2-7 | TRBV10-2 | TGCGCCAGCAGTGACAGGACTAGCGGGAGCCTCTACGAGCAGTACTTC | CASSDRTSGSLYEQYF
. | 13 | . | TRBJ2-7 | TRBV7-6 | TGTGCCAGCACCCAGAGGGAGGCCTACGAGCAGTACTTC | CASTQREAYEQYF
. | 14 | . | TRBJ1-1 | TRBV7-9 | TGTGCCAGCAGCTCCATAGGTTTGGGACACGAAGCTTTCTTT | CASSSIGLGHEAFF
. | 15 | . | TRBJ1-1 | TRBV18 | TGTGCCAGCTCACCAGTGTCAGGGCACGGCACTGAAGCTTTCTTT | CASSPVSGHGTEAFF
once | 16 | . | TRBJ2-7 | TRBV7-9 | TGTGCCAGCAGCTTAGCGGTGACAGGACCTCGATACGAGCAGTACTTC | CASSLAVTGPRYEQYF
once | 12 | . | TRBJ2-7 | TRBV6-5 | TGTGCCACCTTGGATAGCCGGGGCGAGCAGTGCTTC | CATLDSRGEQCF
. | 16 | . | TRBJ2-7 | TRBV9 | TGTGCCAGCAGCGTAGGAGGGGGGCCAAGCTCCTACGAGCAGTACTTC | CASSVGGGPSSYEQYF
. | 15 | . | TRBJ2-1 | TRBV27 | TGTGCCAGCACCCCCGCCGTGGGCAACTACAATGAGCAGTTCTTC | CASTPAVGNYNEQFF
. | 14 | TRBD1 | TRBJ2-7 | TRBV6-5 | TGTGCCAGCAGTCTCCAGCTTAGGGGGCACGAGCAGTACTTC | CASSLQLRGHEQYF
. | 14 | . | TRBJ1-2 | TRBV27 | TGTGCCAGCAGTTTCGACCCGACGACGGATGGCTACACCTTC | CASSFDPTTDGYTF
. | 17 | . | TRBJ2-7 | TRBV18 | TGTGCCAGCTCACCCTGGAGCGAAGGGGCGGTCCTCTACGAGCAGTACTTC | CASSPWSEGAVLYEQYF